The clone carrying this T cell receptor beta chain was detected a few times. Antigen: not known. This record belongs to a study of post-analysis software for immune sequencing data. About the research overall: Progressive-relapsing, secondary progressive and relapsing-remitting multiple sclerosis were among the disease courses included.

Each TCR beta cDNA library carried unique molecular identifiers. Roughly 500,000 cDNA molecules were obtained from 1 to 10 million T cells. TCRdb reprocessed the PCR reads via MiXCR and lists one record per CDR3 protein. The sample consists of about 810,000 distinct CDR3 sequences, about 57% of them appearing once. This CDR3 is built from 18 residues. Trimming removed 5 bases from V and 0 bases from J, with 22 bases in between. Study-wide results and caveats: The study found TRBV5-6, TRBV5-1 and TRBV20-1 among about five TRBV segments more frequent in patients than controls. The study found significantly lower normalized Chao1 diversity in multiple sclerosis patients than in controls.

This chain joins TRBV12-3 or TRBV12-4 and TRBJ1-2; D is undetermined. This clonotype was sampled from a girl between 10 and 17 years old with multiple sclerosis. Sequencing used blood. DNA of the CDR3: TGTGCCAGCAGTGCCCTTTTGGCCGCGGACGCCGCTAACTATGGCTACACCTTC. It yields the protein CASSALLAADAANYGYTF.